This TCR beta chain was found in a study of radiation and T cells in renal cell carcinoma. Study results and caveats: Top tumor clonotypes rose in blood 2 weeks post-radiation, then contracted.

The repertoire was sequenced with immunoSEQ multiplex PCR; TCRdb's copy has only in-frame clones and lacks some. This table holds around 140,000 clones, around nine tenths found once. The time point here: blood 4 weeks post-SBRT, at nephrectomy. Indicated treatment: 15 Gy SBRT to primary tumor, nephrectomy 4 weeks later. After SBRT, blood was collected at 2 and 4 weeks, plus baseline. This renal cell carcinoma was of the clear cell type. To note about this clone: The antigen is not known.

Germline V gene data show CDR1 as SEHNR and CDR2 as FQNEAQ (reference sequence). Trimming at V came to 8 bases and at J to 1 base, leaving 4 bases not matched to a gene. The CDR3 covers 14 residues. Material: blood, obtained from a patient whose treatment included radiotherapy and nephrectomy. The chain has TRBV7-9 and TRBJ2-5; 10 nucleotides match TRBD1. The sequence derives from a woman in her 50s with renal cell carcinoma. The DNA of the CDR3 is TGTGCCAGCGGACAGGGGGTGAGCCAAGAGACCCAGTACTTC. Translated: CASGQGVSQETQYF.